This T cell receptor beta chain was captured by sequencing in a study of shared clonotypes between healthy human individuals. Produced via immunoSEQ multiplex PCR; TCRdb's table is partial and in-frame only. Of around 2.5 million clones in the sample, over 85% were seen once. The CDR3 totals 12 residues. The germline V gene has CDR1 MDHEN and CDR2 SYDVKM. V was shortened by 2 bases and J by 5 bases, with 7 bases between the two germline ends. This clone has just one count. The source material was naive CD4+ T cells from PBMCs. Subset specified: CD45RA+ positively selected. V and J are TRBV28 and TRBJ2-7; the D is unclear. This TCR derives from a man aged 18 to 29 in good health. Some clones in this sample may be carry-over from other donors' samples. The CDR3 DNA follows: TGTGCCAGCAGTTTAACCACCCACGAGCAGTACTTC. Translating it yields CASSLTTHEQYF.